This T cell receptor (beta chain) was retrieved from a study of T cell responses to AZD1222 COVID-19 vaccine. Repertoires were generated with immunoSEQ multiplex PCR, while TCRdb's copy carries only in-frame clones and drops some. The sample lists 95,000 to 150,000 clones, over 85% occurring once. Regarding this clone: Its antigen is unknown.

Points from the study as a whole: At baseline, seropositivity was found in only a handful of AZD1222 recipients.

The germline gives CDR1 SEHNR, CDR2 FQNEAQ (reference sequence). This CDR3 is 15 amino acids long. V lost 1 base to trimming and J lost 6 bases, with 13 bases between them. Sample: peripheral blood, taken on day 0 of AZD1222 vaccination. This receptor was identified in an adult in good health. The rearrangement joins TRBV7-9 to TRBJ2-1; possibly TRBD1 or TRBD2 for D (6 bases each). The CDR3 DNA is TGTGCCAGCAGCTTAGGGCCGGGGGCTAGCAATGAGCAGTTCTTC. Amino acids: CASSLGPGASNEQFF.